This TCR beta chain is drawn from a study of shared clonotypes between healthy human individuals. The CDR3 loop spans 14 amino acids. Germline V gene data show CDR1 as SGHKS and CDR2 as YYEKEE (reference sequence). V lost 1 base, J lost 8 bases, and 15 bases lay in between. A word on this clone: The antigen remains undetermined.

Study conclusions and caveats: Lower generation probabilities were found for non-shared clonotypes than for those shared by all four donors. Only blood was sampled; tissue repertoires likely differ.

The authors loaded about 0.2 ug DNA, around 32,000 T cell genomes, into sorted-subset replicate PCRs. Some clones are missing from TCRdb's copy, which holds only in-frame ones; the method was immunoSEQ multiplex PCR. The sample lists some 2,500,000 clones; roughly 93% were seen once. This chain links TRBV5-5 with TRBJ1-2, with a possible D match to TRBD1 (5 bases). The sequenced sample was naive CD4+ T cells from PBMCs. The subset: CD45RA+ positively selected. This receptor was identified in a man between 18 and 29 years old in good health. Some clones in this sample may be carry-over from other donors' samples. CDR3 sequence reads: CASSLKDRDLGYTF. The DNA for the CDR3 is TGTGCCAGCAGCTTGAAGGACCGGGACTTAGGCTACACCTTC.